This T cell receptor (beta chain) emerged from a study of T cell repertoires in cytomegalovirus infection. About the study: Carrying CMV and the relevant HLA type showed in public TCR beta signatures. Study findings and constraints: Cumulative frequency (of public TCR beta family members) identified carriers of CMV plus the relevant HLA. HLA-C-restricted CMV-specific TCR beta clonotypes prevailed in the ex vivo response.

The sample holds many counts of this clonotype. Its specificity is not known. TCRdb reprocessed the reads with MiXCR, giving one entry per CDR3 protein. Among about 490,000 distinct CDR3 sequences listed, around 11% were seen once. Specimen: PBMCs. This receptor was obtained from a human donor in good health (CMV status not recorded). Some clones in this sample may be carry-over from other donors' samples.

Here the CDR3 reads CASSTSGNTIYF. In DNA, the CDR3 is TGTGCCAGCAGCACCTCCGGAAACACCATATATTTT. The chain recombines TRBV19 with TRBJ1-3; D is uncertain. Germline CDR1 LNHDA, CDR2 SQIVND (reference sequence). CDR3 size: 12 residues. V lost 9 bases and J 4 bases, leaving 10 bases between the germline ends.